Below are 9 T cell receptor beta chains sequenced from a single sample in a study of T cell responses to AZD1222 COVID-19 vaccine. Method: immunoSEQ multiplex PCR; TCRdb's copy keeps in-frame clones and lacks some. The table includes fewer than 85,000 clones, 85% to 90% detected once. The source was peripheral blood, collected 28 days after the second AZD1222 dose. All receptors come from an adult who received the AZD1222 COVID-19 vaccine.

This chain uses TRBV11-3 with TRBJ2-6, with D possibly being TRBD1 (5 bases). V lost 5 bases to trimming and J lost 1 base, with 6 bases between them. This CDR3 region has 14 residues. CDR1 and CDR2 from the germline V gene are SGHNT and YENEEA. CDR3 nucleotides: TGTGCCAGCAGCGCAGGGTCTGGGGCCAACGTCCTGACTTTC. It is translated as CASSAGSGANVLTF.

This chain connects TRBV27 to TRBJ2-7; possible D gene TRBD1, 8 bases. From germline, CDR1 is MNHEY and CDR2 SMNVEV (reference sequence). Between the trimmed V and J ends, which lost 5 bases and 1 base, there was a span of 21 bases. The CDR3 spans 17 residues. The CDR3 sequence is CASSGGQGGLWSYEQYF. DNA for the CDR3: TGTGCCAGCAGTGGAGGACAGGGAGGGCTATGGTCCTACGAGCAGTACTTC.

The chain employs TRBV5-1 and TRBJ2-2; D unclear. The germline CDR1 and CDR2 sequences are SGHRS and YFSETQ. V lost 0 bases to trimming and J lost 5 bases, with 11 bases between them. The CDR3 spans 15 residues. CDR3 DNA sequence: TGCGCCAGCAGCTTGGTAGGTGGATGGACCGGGGAGCTGTTTTTT. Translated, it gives CASSLVGGWTGELFF.

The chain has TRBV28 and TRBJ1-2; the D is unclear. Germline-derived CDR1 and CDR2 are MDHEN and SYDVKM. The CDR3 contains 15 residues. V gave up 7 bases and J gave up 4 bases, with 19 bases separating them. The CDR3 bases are TGTGCCAGCACCATTGGGATCCTGGGTTCCTATGGCTACACCTTC. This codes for CASTIGILGSYGYTF.

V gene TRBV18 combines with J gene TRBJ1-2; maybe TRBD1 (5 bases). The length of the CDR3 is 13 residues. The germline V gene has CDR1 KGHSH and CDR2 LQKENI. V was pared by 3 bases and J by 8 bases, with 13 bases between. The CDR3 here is CASSPGRAEGYTF. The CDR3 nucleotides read TGTGCCAGCTCACCGGGACGGGCGGAAGGCTACACCTTC.

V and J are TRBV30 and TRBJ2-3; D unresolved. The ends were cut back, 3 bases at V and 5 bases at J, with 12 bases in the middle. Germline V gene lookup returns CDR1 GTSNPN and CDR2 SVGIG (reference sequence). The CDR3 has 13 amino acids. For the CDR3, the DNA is TGTGCCTGGAGGGGCGGACCGGGAGATACGCAGTATTTT. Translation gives CAWRGGPGDTQYF. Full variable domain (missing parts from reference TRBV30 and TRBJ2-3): SQTIHQWPATLVQPVGSPLSLECTVEGTSNPNLYWYRQAAGRGLQLLFYSVGIGQISSEVPQNLSASRPQDRQFILSSKKLLLSDSGFYLCAWRGGPGDTQYFGPGTRLTVL.

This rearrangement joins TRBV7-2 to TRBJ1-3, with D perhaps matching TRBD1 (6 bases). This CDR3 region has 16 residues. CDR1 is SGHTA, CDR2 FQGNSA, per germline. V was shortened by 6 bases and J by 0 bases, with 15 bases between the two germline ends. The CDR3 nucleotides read TGTGCCAGCAGTTTGTCGGGACATTACTCTGGAAACACCATATATTTT. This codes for CASSLSGHYSGNTIYF.

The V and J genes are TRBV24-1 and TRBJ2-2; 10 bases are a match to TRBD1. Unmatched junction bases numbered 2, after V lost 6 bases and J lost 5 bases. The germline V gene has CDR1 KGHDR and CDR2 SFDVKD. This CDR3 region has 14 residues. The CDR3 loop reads CATSRTGGTGELFF. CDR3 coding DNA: TGTGCCACCAGTAGGACAGGGGGGACCGGGGAGCTGTTTTTT.

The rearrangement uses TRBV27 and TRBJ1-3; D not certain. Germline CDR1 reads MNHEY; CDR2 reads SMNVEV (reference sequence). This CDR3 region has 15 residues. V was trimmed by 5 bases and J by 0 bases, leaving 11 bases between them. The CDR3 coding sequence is TGTGCCAGCAGTCCGTTTTGGGGCTCTGGAAACACCATATATTTT. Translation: CASSPFWGSGNTIYF.